This passage covers 26 T cell receptor beta chains from one sample sequenced in a study of response to subunit inactivated influenza vaccine. MiXCR, applied by TCRdb to the RT-PCR reads, yields one record per CDR3 protein. Of some 640,000 distinct CDR3 sequences in the sample, approximately 15% were seen once. The sample in question was PBMCs from blood, obtained roughly 2 weeks before vaccination. These receptors were obtained from a man aged 50-59 years who received an inactivated influenza vaccine.

This clonotype was recorded at least ten times. V is TRBV7-2 and J is TRBJ1-5; 7 positions match TRBD1. The CDR3 spans 17 residues. Germline CDR1 reads SGHTA; CDR2 reads FQGNSA. V was clipped by 6 bases and J by 0 bases; unmatched bases: 11. As DNA, the CDR3 is TGTGCCAGCAGTCTACAGGGGAATCCATATAGCAATCAGCCCCAGCATTTT. It translates to CASSLQGNPYSNQPQHF.

This chain uses TRBV28 with TRBJ2-7, with 7 bases identical to TRBD2. Germline lookup yields CDR1 MDHEN and CDR2 SYDVKM. V trimming: 6 bases; J trimming: 2 bases; junction bases outside the gene matches: 19. The CDR3 spans 18 residues. The CDR3 DNA follows: TGTGCCAGCAGGCACCATGACCCTTGGGGGGGGAAGACCTACGAGCAGTACTTC. Protein product: CASRHHDPWGGKTYEQYF. Based on the CDR3 plus reference TRBV28 and TRBJ2-7, the full variable domain is DVKVTQSSRYLVKRTGEKVFLECVQDMDHENMFWYRQDPGLGLRLIYFSYDVKMKEKGDIPEGYSVSREKKERFSLILESASTNQTSMYLCASRHHDPWGGKTYEQYFGPGTRLTVT.

This chain links TRBV11-2 with TRBJ2-1; maybe TRBD2 (5 bases). In germline, CDR1 is SGHAT, CDR2 FQNNGV. V was pared by 1 base and J by 9 bases, with 10 bases between. The CDR3 is 13 amino acids. DNA of the CDR3: TGTGCCAGCAGCTTAGGGGGAGAATTTGAGCAGTTCTTC. This encodes CASSLGGEFEQFF.

The chain combines TRBV20-1 with TRBJ1-5; D gene unclear. The CDR3 has 14 amino acids. Trimming shortened V by 0 bases and J by 5 bases, and 11 bases separated the two germline ends. Germline V gives CDR1 DFQATT, CDR2 SNEGSKA (reference sequence). The CDR3 is CSARDNNGHQPQHF. As DNA, the CDR3 is TGCAGTGCTAGAGATAATAACGGCCATCAGCCCCAGCATTTT.

The V and J genes are TRBV7-2 and TRBJ1-2; D possibly corresponds to TRBD1 (6 bases). This CDR3 has 14 residues. Trimming left V 5 bases short and J 3 bases short, with 13 bases between. Germline V gene sequence: CDR1 SGHTA, CDR2 FQGNSA. The CDR3 here is CASSVRQAHYGYTF. CDR3 in DNA: TGTGCCAGCAGCGTGAGACAGGCCCACTATGGCTACACCTTC.

This sequence joins TRBV6-2 or TRBV6-3 and TRBJ2-7, with 10 positions matching TRBD2. Trimming removed 8 bases from V and 3 bases from J; junction bases left unmatched: 4. The CDR3 sequence is 13 residues long. Germline values: CDR1 MNHEY, CDR2 SVGEGT. As DNA, the CDR3 is TGTGCCAGCTTAGGACTAGCGGACTACGAGCAGTACTTC. Amino acids: CASLGLADYEQYF.

This clonotype was picked up a small number of times. The rearrangement joins TRBV10-2 to TRBJ1-5; TRBD1 aligns across 7 bases. Germline V gives CDR1 WSHSY, CDR2 SAAADI. Trimming at V came to 3 bases and at J to 4 bases, leaving 12 bases not matched to a gene. The CDR3 totals 17 residues. CDR3 region: CASSDWQGDLGNQPQHF. The CDR3 bases are TGCGCCAGCAGTGATTGGCAGGGGGACCTAGGGAATCAGCCCCAGCATTTT.

The chain recombines TRBV7-8 with TRBJ2-3; 8 bases align to TRBD1. The CDR3 runs 16 residues. The V segment lost 5 bases and the J segment 3 bases; nucleotides outside the gene matches: 10. Germline CDR1 reads SGHVS; CDR2 reads FQNEAQ. In DNA form, the CDR3 reads TGTGCCAGCAGCCGGAAACGACAGGGGAAAACAGATACGCAGTATTTT. Its translation is CASSRKRQGKTDTQYF.

The chain employs TRBV6-2 or TRBV6-3 and TRBJ1-2; TRBD1 might be the D (6 bases). Germline loops: CDR1 MNHEY, CDR2 SVGEGT. The CDR3 runs to 15 residues. V shed 2 bases and J shed 8 bases, with 18 bases lying between them. Here the CDR3 reads CASSYRDIGLRGYTF. The CDR3 DNA follows: TGTGCCAGCAGTTACCGGGACATCGGGCTCAGGGGCTACACCTTC.

This chain connects TRBV20-1 to TRBJ2-3, with 8 bases aligning to TRBD2. Germline CDR1 is DFQATT and CDR2 is SNEGSKA (reference sequence). V shed 3 bases and J 7 bases; nucleotides not matched to a gene: 9. This CDR3 has 14 residues. In DNA, the CDR3 is TGCAGTGCTAGTTCGCGGGAGGACTGGAATACGCAGTATTTT. Its protein product is CSASSREDWNTQYF.

This clonotype was detected ten times or more. V usage is TRBV7-9 and J usage is TRBJ1-5; no clear D. From germline, CDR1 is SEHNR and CDR2 FQNEAQ (reference sequence). This CDR3 is built from 15 residues. The V and J ends lost 3 bases and 4 bases respectively, with 13 bases between them. CDR3 coding DNA: TGTGCCAGCAGCTTTTCCGGACTCCTAAATCAGCCCCAGCATTTT. Translation: CASSFSGLLNQPQHF.

This clonotype was detected a few times. The genes are TRBV10-3 and TRBJ2-2; 11 bases match TRBD2. This CDR3 comprises 13 residues. Germline CDR1 reads ENHRY; CDR2 reads SYGVKD. Trimming at V came to 10 bases and at J to 3 bases, leaving 1 base not matched to a gene. The CDR3 sequence is CATTSGDTGELFF. CDR3 sequence (DNA): TGTGCCACGACTAGCGGGGACACCGGGGAGCTGTTTTTT.

This clonotype occurred a few times. This chain connects TRBV4-1 to TRBJ2-5, with 7 bases lining up with TRBD2. CDR3 size: 15 residues. Germline values: CDR1 MGHRA, CDR2 YSYEKL. Germline trimming cut 3 bases from V and 0 bases from J; bases unmatched to any gene: 4. CDR3 residues: CASSHLTSDQETQYF. CDR3 sequence (DNA): TGCGCCAGCAGCCACCTAACTAGCGACCAAGAGACCCAGTACTTC.

This chain uses TRBV15 with TRBJ2-1; possible D gene TRBD1, 5 bases. Germline V gene sequence: CDR1 LNHNV, CDR2 YYDKDF (reference sequence). This CDR3 region has 14 residues. V was clipped by 0 bases and J by 7 bases, with 10 bases between them. CDR3: CATSREQVRNEQFF. Here the CDR3 DNA reads TGTGCCACCAGCAGAGAACAGGTTCGGAATGAGCAGTTCTTC.

The chain employs TRBV19 and TRBJ1-2; 7 bases agree with TRBD1. CDR1 is LNHDA, CDR2 SQIVND, per germline (reference sequence). The CDR3 has 11 amino acids. J gave up 7 bases and V 6 bases, and 2 bases lay outside the gene matches. CDR3 DNA: TGTGCCAGTAGGGACAGGCTTGGCTACACCTTC. This gives the protein CASRDRLGYTF.

This clonotype was picked up a small number of times. This chain links TRBV14 with TRBJ2-3; TRBD2 agrees at 8 bases. V trimming: 4 bases; J trimming: 5 bases; junction bases outside the gene matches: 11. This CDR3 has 16 amino acids. From germline, CDR1 is SGHDN and CDR2 FVKESK. CDR3 in amino acids: CASSRTSMTTGDTQYF. The CDR3, as DNA: TGTGCCAGCAGCCGGACTAGCATGACAACCGGAGATACGCAGTATTTT.

This clonotype appeared many times. The chain joins TRBV28 to TRBJ1-5, with TRBD1 matching over 8 bases. The V segment lost 5 bases and the J segment 7 bases; nucleotides outside the gene matches: 13. CDR3 length equals 16 residues. Germline lookup yields CDR1 MDHEN and CDR2 SYDVKM. The CDR3 reads CASSPLGTGMGQPQHF. The CDR3 coding sequence is TGTGCCAGCAGTCCCCTCGGGACAGGAATGGGACAGCCCCAGCATTTT.

This clonotype was seen many times. This chain joins TRBV18 and TRBJ2-5, with no clear D. Germline V gives CDR1 KGHSH, CDR2 LQKENI. Trimming shortened V by 0 bases and J by 1 base, and 3 bases separated the two germline ends. The CDR3 runs to 13 residues. CDR3 residues: CASSPPVQETQYF. Here the CDR3 DNA reads TGTGCCAGCTCACCACCTGTCCAAGAGACCCAGTACTTC. The whole variable domain, filled in from reference TRBV18 and TRBJ2-5, reads NAGVMQNPRHLVRRRGQEARLRCSPMKGHSHVYWYRQLPEEGLKFMVYLQKENIIDESGMPKERFSAEFPKEGPSILRIQQVVRGDSAAYFCASSPPVQETQYFGPGTRLLVL.

This chain connects TRBV12-3 or TRBV12-4 to TRBJ1-5, with D maybe TRBD1 (5 bases). Between the trimmed V and J ends, which lost 5 bases and 7 bases, there was a span of 15 bases. The CDR3 is made up of 14 amino acids. CDR3 nucleotide sequence: TGTGCCAGCAGTCCCGGGGGGGGTTGGCAGCCCCAGCATTTT. Encoded protein: CASSPGGGWQPQHF.

The table lists this clonotype with a few counts. This rearrangement joins TRBV4-2 to TRBJ2-7; D is undetermined. The germline CDR1 and CDR2 sequences are LGHNA and YNFKEQ. V gave up 4 bases and J gave up 2 bases, with 15 bases separating them. The CDR3 sequence is 15 residues long. In DNA form, the CDR3 reads TGTGCCAGCAGCCCCGGTCCCAGTGATACCTACGAGCAGTACTTC. It encodes CASSPGPSDTYEQYF.

The table lists this clonotype with a few counts. DNA for the CDR3: TGCAGTGCTAGGCGATTACAGGGGGCCACTGAAGCTTTCTTT. Translating gives CSARRLQGATEAFF. The gene calls are TRBV20-1 and TRBJ1-1; 9 bases match TRBD1. The CDR3 sequence is 14 residues long. Germline loops: CDR1 DFQATT, CDR2 SNEGSKA (reference sequence). The trim removed 3 bases at V and 4 bases at J, leaving 6 bases unmatched.

The CDR3 DNA reads TGCGCCAGCAGCCAAGAGCGCTTTAACTATGGCTACACCTTC. Amino acids: CASSQERFNYGYTF. The chain recombines TRBV4-3 with TRBJ1-2; D call uncertain. Trimming took off 0 bases at V and 1 base at J, with 6 bases between the two ends. The length of the CDR3 is 14 residues. Germline V gene data show CDR1 as LGHNA and CDR2 as YSLEER.

This clonotype has only one observation. The chain joins TRBV28 to TRBJ2-1; TRBD2 aligns across 11 bases. The J segment lost 1 base and the V segment lost 5 bases, leaving 7 bases of the junction unmatched. The length of the CDR3 is 17 residues. Germline V CDR1 and CDR2: MDHEN, SYDVKM. The DNA for the CDR3 is TGTGCCAGCAGTGTCTTAGCGGGAGGGCCTTCCTACAATGAGCAGTTCTTC. Encoded protein: CASSVLAGGPSYNEQFF.

This clonotype occurred a few times. V and J are TRBV7-8 and TRBJ2-1; 9 bases match TRBD2. V was pared by 2 bases and J by 5 bases, with 10 bases of the junction left unmatched. The CDR3 contains 17 residues. CDR1 is SGHVS and CDR2 is FQNEAQ in the germline V gene. CDR3 DNA: TGTGCCAGCAGCTTAATCCTAGCGGGGTCAGGGAACAATGAGCAGTTCTTC. Protein product: CASSLILAGSGNNEQFF.

This sequence joins TRBV11-2 and TRBJ1-3; no firm D call. V dropped 4 bases and J dropped 4 bases, with 17 bases sitting between them. Germline loops: CDR1 SGHAT, CDR2 FQNNGV. The CDR3 sequence is 16 residues long. CDR3 DNA: TGTGCCAGCAGCTCCACTATCGGTTCCCACGGAAACACCATATATTTT. This encodes CASSSTIGSHGNTIYF.

Many counts were recorded for this clonotype. The junction shows a germline mismatch at one end, possibly a read error. This CDR3 reads CASSEDSQSGNTIYF. CDR3 DNA sequence: TGTGCCAGCAGCGAAGACAGCCAGTCTGGAAACACCATATATTTT. The rearrangement links TRBV3-1 to TRBJ1-3; D is perhaps TRBD1 (5 bases). In germline, CDR1 is LGHDT, CDR2 YNNKEL (reference sequence). The CDR3 has 15 amino acids.